The present T cell receptor beta chain was sequenced within a study of beta chain features in type 1 diabetes. In this sample, this clone turned up a few times. Antigen unknown. Germline loops: CDR1 SGHRS, CDR2 YFSETQ. Trimming stripped 3 bases from V and 2 bases from J, with 20 bases between. This CDR3 contains 17 residues. One heparinised blood draw, averaging about 100 mL, came from each donor. CD4+ naive, central memory, regulatory and stem cell-like memory subsets were isolated by sorting on CD45RO/CCR7/CD25/CD127/CD95/CD27. Study-level findings and limits: Type 1 diabetes patients had fewer VDJ junction insertions and more deletions. All four CD4+ subsets from Type 1 diabetes patients carried moderately but significantly shorter TCRB CDR3s. A greater similarity of naive, central memory and Treg TCRB repertoires was seen among patients than among healthy donors.

Reverse transcribing all isolated RNA meant expressed TCRB transcripts were sequenced. Clones were sequenced by immunoSEQ multiplex PCR, and TCRdb holds only the in-frame ones, with some missing. This sample has under 150,000 clones, with about 18% found just once. This rearrangement joins TRBV5-1 to TRBJ2-5; D is unresolved. This sequence was found in a man between 18 and 29 years old with type 1 diabetes. Sequences were obtained from central memory CD4+ T cells from blood. CDR3 in amino acids: CASSSGVAQRSQETQYF. In DNA form, the CDR3 reads TGCGCCAGCAGCTCCGGTGTGGCCCAACGCTCACAAGAGACCCAGTACTTC.